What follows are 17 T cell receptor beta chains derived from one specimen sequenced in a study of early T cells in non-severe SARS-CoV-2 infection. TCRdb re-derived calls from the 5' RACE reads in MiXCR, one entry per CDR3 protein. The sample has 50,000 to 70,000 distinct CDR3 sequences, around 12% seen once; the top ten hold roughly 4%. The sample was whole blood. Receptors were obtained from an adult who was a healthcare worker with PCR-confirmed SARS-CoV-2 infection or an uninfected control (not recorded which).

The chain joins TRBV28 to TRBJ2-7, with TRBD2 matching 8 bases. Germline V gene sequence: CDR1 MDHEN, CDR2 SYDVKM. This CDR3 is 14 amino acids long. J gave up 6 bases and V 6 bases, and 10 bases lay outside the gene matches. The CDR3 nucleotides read TGTGCCAGCAGGAGTAGCGGGACTGCCCCCGAGCAGTACTTC. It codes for CASRSSGTAPEQYF.

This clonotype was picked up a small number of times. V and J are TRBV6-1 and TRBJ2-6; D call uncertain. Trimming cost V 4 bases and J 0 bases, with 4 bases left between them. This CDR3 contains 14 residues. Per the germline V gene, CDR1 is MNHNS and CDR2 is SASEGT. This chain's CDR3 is CASSAVSGANVLTF. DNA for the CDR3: TGTGCCAGCAGTGCAGTCTCTGGGGCCAACGTCCTGACTTTC.

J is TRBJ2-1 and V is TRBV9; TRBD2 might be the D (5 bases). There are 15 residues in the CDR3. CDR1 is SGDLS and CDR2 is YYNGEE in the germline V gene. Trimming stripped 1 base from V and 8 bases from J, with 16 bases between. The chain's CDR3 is CASSVSDYAFDEQFF. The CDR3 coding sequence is TGTGCCAGCAGCGTATCCGACTACGCGTTTGATGAGCAGTTCTTC.

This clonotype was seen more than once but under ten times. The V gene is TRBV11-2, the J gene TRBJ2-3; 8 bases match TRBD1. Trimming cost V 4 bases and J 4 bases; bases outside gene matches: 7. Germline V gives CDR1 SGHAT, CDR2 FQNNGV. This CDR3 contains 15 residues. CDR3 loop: CASSSGQGVSDTQYF. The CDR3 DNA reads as TGTGCCAGCAGCTCTGGACAGGGAGTATCAGATACGCAGTATTTT. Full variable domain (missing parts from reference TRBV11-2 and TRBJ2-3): EAGVAQSPRYKIIEKRQSVAFWCNPISGHATLYWYQQILGQGPKLLIQFQNNGVVDDSQLPKDRFSAERLKGVDSTLKIQPAKLEDSAVYLCASSSGQGVSDTQYFGPGTRLTVL.

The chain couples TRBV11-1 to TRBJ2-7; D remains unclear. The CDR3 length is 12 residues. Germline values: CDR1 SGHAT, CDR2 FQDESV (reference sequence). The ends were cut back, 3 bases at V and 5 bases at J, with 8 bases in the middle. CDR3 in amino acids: CASSFLSHEQYF. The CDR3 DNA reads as TGTGCCAGCAGCTTTCTCAGCCACGAGCAGTACTTC.

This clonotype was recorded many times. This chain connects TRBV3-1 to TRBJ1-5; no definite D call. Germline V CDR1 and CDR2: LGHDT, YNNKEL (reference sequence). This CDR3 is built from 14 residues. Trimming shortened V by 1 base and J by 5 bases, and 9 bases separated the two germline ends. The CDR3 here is CASSQGGVDQPQHF. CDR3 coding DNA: TGTGCCAGCAGCCAAGGCGGGGTCGATCAGCCCCAGCATTTT. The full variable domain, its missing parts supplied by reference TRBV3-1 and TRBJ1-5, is DTAVSQTPKYLVTQMGNDKSIKCEQNLGHDTMYWYKQDSKKFLKIMFSYNNKELIINETVPNRFSPKSPDKAHLNLHINSLELGDSAVYFCASSQGGVDQPQHFGDGTRLSIL.

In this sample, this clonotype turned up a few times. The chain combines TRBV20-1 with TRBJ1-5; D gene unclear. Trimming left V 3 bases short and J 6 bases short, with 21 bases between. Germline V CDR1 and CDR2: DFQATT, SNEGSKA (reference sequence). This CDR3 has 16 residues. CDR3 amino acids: CSASSPPAPVSQPQHF. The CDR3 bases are TGCAGTGCTAGTTCTCCTCCCGCGCCCGTGAGTCAGCCCCAGCATTTT.

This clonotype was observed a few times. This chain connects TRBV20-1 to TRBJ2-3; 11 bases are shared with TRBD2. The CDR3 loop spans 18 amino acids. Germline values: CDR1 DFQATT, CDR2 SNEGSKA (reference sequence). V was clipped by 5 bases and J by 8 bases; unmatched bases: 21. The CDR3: CSAPRGSGRAGEFGTQYF. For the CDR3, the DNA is TGCAGTGCTCCCCGGGGTAGCGGGAGGGCCGGGGAGTTTGGTACGCAGTATTTT.

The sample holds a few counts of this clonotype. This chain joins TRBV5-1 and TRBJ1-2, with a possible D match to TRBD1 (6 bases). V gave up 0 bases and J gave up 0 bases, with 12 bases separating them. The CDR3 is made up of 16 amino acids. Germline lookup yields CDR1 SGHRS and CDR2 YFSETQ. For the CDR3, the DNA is TGCGCCAGCAGCTTGGCCGGGACAACCACTAACTATGGCTACACCTTC. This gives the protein CASSLAGTTTNYGYTF.

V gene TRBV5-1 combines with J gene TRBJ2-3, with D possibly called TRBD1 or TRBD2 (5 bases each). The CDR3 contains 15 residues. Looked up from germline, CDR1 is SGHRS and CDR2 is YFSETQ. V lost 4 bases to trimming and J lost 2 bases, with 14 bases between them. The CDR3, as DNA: TGCGCCAGCAGCCGGGACGGATACTACACAGATACGCAGTATTTT. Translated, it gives CASSRDGYYTDTQYF.

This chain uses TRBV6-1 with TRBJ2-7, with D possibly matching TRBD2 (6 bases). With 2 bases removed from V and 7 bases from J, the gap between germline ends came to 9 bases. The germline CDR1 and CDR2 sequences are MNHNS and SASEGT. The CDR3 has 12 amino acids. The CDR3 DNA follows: TGTGCCAGCAGTGAAAGGCTAGCGGAGCAGTACTTC. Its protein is CASSERLAEQYF.

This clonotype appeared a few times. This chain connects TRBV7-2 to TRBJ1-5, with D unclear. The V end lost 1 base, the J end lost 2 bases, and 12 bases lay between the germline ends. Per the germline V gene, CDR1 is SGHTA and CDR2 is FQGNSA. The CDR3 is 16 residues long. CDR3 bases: TGTGCCAGCAGCTTAGGTTTCGGTAACGGCAATCAGCCCCAGCATTTT. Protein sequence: CASSLGFGNGNQPQHF. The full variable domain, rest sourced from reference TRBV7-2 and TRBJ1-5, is GAGVSQSPSNKVTEKGKDVELRCDPISGHTALYWYRQSLGQGLEFLIYFQGNSAPDKSGLPSDRFSAERTGGSVSTLTIQRTQQEDSAVYLCASSLGFGNGNQPQHFGDGTRLSIL.

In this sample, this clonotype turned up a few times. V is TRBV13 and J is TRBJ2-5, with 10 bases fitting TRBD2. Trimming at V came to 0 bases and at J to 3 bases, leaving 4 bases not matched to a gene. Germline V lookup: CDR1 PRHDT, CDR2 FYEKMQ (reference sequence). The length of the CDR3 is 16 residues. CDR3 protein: CASSLGLLAGEETQYF. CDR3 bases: TGTGCCAGCAGCTTAGGCCTTCTAGCGGGGGAAGAGACCCAGTACTTC.

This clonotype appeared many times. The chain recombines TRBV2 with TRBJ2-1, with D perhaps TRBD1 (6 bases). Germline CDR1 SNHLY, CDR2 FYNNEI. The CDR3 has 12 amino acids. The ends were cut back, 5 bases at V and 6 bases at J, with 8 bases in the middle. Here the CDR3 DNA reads TGTGCCAGCAGTCCGACAGGCAATGAGCAGTTCTTC. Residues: CASSPTGNEQFF.

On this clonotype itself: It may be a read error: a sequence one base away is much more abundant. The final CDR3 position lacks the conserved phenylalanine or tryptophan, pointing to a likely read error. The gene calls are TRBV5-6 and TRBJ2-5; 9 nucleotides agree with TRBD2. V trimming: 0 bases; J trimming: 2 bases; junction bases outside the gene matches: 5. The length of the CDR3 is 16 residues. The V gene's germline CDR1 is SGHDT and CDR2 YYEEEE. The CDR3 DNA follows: TGTGCCAGCAGCTTGGGACTAGCGGTCCTACAAGAGACCCAGTACTCC. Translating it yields CASSLGLAVLQETQYS.

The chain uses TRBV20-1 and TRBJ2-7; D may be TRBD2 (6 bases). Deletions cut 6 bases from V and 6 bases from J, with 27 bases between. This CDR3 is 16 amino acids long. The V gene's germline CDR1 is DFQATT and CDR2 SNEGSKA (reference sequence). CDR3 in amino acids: CSAQPMRDSLGVEQYF. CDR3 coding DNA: TGCAGTGCCCAACCAATGCGGGACTCGCTCGGGGTCGAGCAGTACTTC.

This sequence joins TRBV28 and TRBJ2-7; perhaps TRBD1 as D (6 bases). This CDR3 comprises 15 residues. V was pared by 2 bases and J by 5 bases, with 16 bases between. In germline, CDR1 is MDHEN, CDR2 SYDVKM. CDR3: CASSLESLGGHEQYF. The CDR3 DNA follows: TGTGCCAGCAGTTTAGAATCCCTTGGGGGCCACGAGCAGTACTTC.